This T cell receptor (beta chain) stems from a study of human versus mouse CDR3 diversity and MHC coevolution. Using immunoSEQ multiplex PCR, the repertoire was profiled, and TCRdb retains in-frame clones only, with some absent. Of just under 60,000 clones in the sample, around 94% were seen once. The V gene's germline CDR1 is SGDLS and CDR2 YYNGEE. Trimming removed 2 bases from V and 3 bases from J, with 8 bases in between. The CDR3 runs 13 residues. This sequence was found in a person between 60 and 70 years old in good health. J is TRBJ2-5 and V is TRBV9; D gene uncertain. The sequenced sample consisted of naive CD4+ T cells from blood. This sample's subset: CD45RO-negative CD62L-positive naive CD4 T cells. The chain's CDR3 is CASSVGTEETQYF. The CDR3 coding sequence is TGTGCCAGCAGCGTGGGCACCGAAGAGACCCAGTACTTC. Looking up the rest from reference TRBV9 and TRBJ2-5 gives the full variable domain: DSGVTQTPKHLITATGQRVTLRCSPRSGDLSVYWYQQSLDQGLQFLIQYYNGEERAKGNILERFSAQQFPDLHSELNLSSLELGDSALYFCASSVGTEETQYFGPGTRLLVL.